This T cell receptor (beta chain) comes out of a study of T-cell memory formation after mild COVID-19. Study in general: TCR clustering was largely donor specific.

Turning to this clonotype: Its antigen is unknown.

TCRdb analysed the 5' RACE reads with MiXCR anew, one entry per CDR3 protein. Of hundreds of thousands of distinct CDR3 sequences detected, less than 25% appear once; the ten largest clones hold around 23%. Findings of the study overall: Day 15 to 85 contracting clones showed balanced CD4/CD8; later expanders leaned CD4+. Most CD4+ clones that shrank were in CM and EM, while CD8+ ones turned up in EMRA.

The V end was cut by 0 bases, the J end by 6 bases, with 27 bases between. This CDR3 region has 19 residues. From germline, CDR1 is MNHNY and CDR2 SVGAGI (reference sequence). The chain has TRBV6-6 and TRBJ2-7, with a possible D match to TRBD2 (5 bases). The sequence derives from a man aged 18-30 years who had mild COVID-19 (a few samples of this study predate the infection). Cell type and time point are not known. Material for sequencing was PBMCs or a T cell subset sorted from them (not recorded which). CDR3 DNA sequence: TGTGCCAGCAGTTACTCGACTTCAGGCTCTGGAGGTATCGTACGCGAGCAGTACGTC. This encodes CASSYSTSGSGGIVREQYV.